These T cell receptor beta chains were read from a single sample in a study of T cell responses to AZD1222 COVID-19 vaccine. Produced via immunoSEQ multiplex PCR; TCRdb's table is partial and in-frame only. The data hold 150,000 to 200,000 clones, with 85% to 95% observed a single time. Sample: peripheral blood, taken 28 days after the second AZD1222 dose. The receptors were gathered from an adult who received the AZD1222 COVID-19 vaccine. CDR3s include the opening cysteine and the closing phenylalanine or tryptophan. Each record gives: J gene, D gene, V gene, CDR3 protein. A D gene is named only where the DNA matches it firmly.

J gene: TRBJ2-5; D gene: TRBD2; V gene: TRBV28; CDR3 protein: CASRQWEGRETQYF
J gene: TRBJ1-4; D gene: .; V gene: TRBV4-1; CDR3 protein: CASSPTRGEKLFF
J gene: TRBJ2-5; D gene: .; V gene: TRBV7-9; CDR3 protein: CASSLTKTWTQYF
J gene: TRBJ1-2; D gene: .; V gene: TRBV19; CDR3 protein: CASKFERTDYGYTF
J gene: TRBJ1-3; D gene: .; V gene: TRBV12-5; CDR3 protein: CASGQWGNTIYF
J gene: TRBJ2-1; D gene: .; V gene: TRBV9; CDR3 protein: CASSSPLLDEQFF
J gene: TRBJ2-1; D gene: TRBD2; V gene: TRBV5-5; CDR3 protein: CASSLFGGTSIYEQFF
J gene: TRBJ1-3; D gene: .; V gene: TRBV5-1; CDR3 protein: CASSSGPGVGSGNTIYF
J gene: TRBJ2-3; D gene: .; V gene: TRBV5-1; CDR3 protein: CASSLGTTSTDTQYF
J gene: TRBJ2-7; D gene: TRBD2; V gene: TRBV6-6; CDR3 protein: CASSYETSGYSYEQYF
J gene: TRBJ1-1; D gene: .; V gene: TRBV5-6; CDR3 protein: CASSLGPRGRTEAFF
J gene: TRBJ1-6; D gene: .; V gene: TRBV6-2/TRBV6-3; CDR3 protein: CASSARATTLHF
J gene: TRBJ2-1; D gene: TRBD2; V gene: TRBV30; CDR3 protein: CAWDGGESSYNEQFF
J gene: TRBJ2-7; D gene: .; V gene: TRBV2; CDR3 protein: CASTSGYEQYF
J gene: TRBJ1-2; D gene: .; V gene: TRBV2; CDR3 protein: CATRGGSYGYTF
J gene: TRBJ2-7; D gene: .; V gene: TRBV19; CDR3 protein: CASSIRASRLGYEQYF
J gene: TRBJ1-6; D gene: .; V gene: TRBV7-2; CDR3 protein: CASSLDLSPLHF
J gene: TRBJ2-1; D gene: TRBD2; V gene: TRBV13; CDR3 protein: CASSSLDTSGYNEQFF
J gene: TRBJ2-1; D gene: .; V gene: TRBV7-9; CDR3 protein: CASSSSSVYNEQFF
J gene: TRBJ2-2; D gene: TRBD2; V gene: TRBV7-2; CDR3 protein: CASRERTSGSPGELFF
J gene: TRBJ1-4; D gene: .; V gene: TRBV20-1; CDR3 protein: CSASPGATNEKLFF
J gene: TRBJ1-2; D gene: .; V gene: TRBV14; CDR3 protein: CASSQERGLPQGYTF
J gene: TRBJ1-2; D gene: .; V gene: TRBV7-3; CDR3 protein: CASSLTGGGYGYTF
J gene: TRBJ2-1; D gene: TRBD2; V gene: TRBV18; CDR3 protein: CASSPGTSRNEQFF
J gene: TRBJ2-5; D gene: .; V gene: TRBV5-1; CDR3 protein: CASSFLRVQETQYF
J gene: TRBJ2-2; D gene: .; V gene: TRBV10-2; CDR3 protein: CASRPGPTGELFF
J gene: TRBJ1-1; D gene: TRBD1; V gene: TRBV7-9; CDR3 protein: CASSPREQGAGEAFF
J gene: TRBJ2-1; D gene: .; V gene: TRBV5-1; CDR3 protein: CASSSDSYNEQFF